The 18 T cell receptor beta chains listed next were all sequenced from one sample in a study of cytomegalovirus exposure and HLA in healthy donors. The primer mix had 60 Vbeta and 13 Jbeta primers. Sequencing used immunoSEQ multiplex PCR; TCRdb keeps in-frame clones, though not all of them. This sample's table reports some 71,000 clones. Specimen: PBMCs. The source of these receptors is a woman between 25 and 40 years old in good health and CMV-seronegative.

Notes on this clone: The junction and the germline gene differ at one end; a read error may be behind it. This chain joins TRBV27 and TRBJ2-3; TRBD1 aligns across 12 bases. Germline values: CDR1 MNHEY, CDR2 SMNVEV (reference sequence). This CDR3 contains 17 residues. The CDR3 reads CASGFWTGTGGEDTQYF. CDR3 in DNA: TGTGCCAGCGGTTTCTGGACCGGGACAGGGGGCGAAGATACGCAGTATTTT.

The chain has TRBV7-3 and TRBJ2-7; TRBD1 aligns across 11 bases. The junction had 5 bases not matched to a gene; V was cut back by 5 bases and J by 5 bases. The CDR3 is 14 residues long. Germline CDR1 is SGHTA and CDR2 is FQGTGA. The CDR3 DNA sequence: TGTGCCAGCAGCCCTGGACAGGGGGCCCACGAGCAGTACTTC. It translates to CASSPGQGAHEQYF.

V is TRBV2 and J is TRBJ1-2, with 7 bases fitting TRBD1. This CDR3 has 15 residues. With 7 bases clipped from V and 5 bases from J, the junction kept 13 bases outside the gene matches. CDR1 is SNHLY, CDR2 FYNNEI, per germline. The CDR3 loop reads CASIPTGTESYGYTF. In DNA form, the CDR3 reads TGTGCCAGCATTCCCACCGGGACAGAAAGTTATGGCTACACCTTC.

CDR3 DNA sequence: TGTGCCAGCAGCCCCGGACAGGGGGCGCCTCCCCTCCACTTT. Translating it yields CASSPGQGAPPLHF. The chain is built from TRBV13 and TRBJ1-6, with 11 bases that match TRBD1. The CDR3 sequence is 14 residues long. The V segment lost 5 bases and the J segment 13 bases; nucleotides outside the gene matches: 7. The germline V gene encodes CDR1 PRHDT and CDR2 FYEKMQ (reference sequence).

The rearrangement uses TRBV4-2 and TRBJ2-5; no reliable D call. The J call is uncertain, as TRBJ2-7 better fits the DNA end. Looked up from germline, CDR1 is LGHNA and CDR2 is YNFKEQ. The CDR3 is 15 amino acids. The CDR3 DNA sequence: TGTGCCAGCAGCCAAGAGTTCGGCGGTCCCTACGAGCAGTACTTC. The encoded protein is CASSQEFGGPYEQYF.

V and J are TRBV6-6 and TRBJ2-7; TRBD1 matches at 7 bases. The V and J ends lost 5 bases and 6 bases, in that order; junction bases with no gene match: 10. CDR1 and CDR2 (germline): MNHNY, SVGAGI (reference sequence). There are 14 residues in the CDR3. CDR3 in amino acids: CASSQRQGGSEQYF. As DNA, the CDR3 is TGTGCCAGCAGTCAACGACAGGGCGGCTCCGAGCAGTACTTC.

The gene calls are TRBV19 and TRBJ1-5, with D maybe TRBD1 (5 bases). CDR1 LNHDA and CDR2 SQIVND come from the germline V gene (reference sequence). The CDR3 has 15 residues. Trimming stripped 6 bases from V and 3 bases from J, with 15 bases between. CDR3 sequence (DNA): TGTGCCAGTAGCTACGGGGGACGGTACAATCAGCCCCAGCATTTT. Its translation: CASSYGGRYNQPQHF.

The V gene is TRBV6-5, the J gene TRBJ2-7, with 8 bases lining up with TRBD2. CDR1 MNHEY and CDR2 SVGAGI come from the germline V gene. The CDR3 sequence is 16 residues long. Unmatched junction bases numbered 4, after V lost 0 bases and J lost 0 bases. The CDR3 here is CASSYSITSGSYEQYF. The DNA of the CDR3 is TGTGCCAGCAGTTACTCGATTACTAGCGGCTCCTACGAGCAGTACTTC.

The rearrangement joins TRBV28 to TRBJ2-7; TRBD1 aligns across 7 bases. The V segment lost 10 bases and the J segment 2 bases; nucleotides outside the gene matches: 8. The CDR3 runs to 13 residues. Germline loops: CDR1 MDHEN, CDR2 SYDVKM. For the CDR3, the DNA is TGTGCCACTGAGGACAGGCAAGCCTACGAGCAGTACTTC. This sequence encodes CATEDRQAYEQYF.

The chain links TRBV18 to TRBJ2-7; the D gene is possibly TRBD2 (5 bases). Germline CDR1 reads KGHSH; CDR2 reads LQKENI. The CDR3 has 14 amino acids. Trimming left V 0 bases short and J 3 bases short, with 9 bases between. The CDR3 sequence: CASSPPAGVYEQYF. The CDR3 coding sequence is TGTGCCAGCTCACCACCGGCCGGGGTCTACGAGCAGTACTTC. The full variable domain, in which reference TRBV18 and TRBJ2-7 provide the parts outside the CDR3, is NAGVMQNPRHLVRRRGQEARLRCSPMKGHSHVYWYRQLPEEGLKFMVYLQKENIIDESGMPKERFSAEFPKEGPSILRIQQVVRGDSAAYFCASSPPAGVYEQYFGPGTRLTVT.

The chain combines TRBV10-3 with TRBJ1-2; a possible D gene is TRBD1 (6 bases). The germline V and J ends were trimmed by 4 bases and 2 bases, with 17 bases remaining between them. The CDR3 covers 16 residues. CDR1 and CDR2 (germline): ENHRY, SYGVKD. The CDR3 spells CAISGGGPSANYGYTF. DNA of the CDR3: TGTGCCATCAGTGGGGGGGGCCCTTCGGCCAACTATGGCTACACCTTC.

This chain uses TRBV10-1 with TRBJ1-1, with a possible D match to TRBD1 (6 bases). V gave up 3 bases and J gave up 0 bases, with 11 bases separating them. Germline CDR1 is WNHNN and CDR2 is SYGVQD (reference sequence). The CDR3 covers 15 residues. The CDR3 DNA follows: TGCGCCAGCAGTGATGCCGGGACACTGAACACTGAAGCTTTCTTT. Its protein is CASSDAGTLNTEAFF.

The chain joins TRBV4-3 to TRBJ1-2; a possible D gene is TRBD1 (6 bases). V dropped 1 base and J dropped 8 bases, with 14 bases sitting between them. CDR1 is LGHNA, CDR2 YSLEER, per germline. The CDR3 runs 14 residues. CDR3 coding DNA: TGCGCCAGCAGCCAAGCAACAGGGATCGGCGGCTACACCTTC. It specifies CASSQATGIGGYTF.

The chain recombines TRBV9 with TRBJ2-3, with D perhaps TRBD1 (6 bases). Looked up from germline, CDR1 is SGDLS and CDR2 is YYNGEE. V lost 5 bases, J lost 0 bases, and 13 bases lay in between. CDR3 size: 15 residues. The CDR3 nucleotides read TGTGCCAGCAGTGCGGACAGTTATAGCACAGATACGCAGTATTTT. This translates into CASSADSYSTDTQYF.

The CDR3 DNA sequence: TGTGCCAGCAGCCAAGTGGGCGGGACTTCCTACAATGAGCAGTTCTTC. This gives the protein CASSQVGGTSYNEQFF. The rearrangement links TRBV4-2 to TRBJ2-1; possible D gene TRBD2, 6 bases. V lost 1 base and J lost 1, with 11 bases in between. Germline values: CDR1 LGHNA, CDR2 YNFKEQ. The CDR3 is 16 amino acids.

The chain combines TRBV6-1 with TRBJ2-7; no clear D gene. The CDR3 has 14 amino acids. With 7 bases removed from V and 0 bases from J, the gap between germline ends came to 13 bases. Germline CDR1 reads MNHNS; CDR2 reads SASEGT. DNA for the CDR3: TGTGCCAGCACGGAGAGCCTAGTCTCCTACGAGCAGTACTTC. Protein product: CASTESLVSYEQYF.

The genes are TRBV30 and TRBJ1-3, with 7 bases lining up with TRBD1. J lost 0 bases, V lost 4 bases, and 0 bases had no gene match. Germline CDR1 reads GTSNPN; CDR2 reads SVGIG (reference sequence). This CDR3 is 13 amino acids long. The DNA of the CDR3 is TGTGCCTGGAACAGGGGCTCTGGAAACACCATATATTTT. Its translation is CAWNRGSGNTIYF.

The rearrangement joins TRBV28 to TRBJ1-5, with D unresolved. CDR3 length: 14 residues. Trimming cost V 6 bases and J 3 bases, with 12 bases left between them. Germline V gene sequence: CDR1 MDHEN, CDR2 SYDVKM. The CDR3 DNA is TGTGCCAGCAGCGAGGCTCCCCACAATCAGCCCCAGCATTTT. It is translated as CASSEAPHNQPQHF.